This T cell receptor (beta chain) was retrieved from a study of human T cells and chemical hapten exposure. From the 5' RACE reads, TCRdb called clonotypes with MiXCR, one entry per CDR3 protein. The repertoire includes roughly 81,000 distinct CDR3 sequences, roughly 15% of them detected once, and nearly 7% sits in the top ten. Total RNA was isolated from whole blood that had not been fractionated. The sample holds a few counts of this clonotype. Germline-derived CDR1 and CDR2 are MGHRA and YSYEKL. This CDR3 has 13 residues. Trimming pared 0 bases from V and 3 bases from J, leaving 6 bases between. The V gene is TRBV4-1, the J gene TRBJ2-7; tentatively, D is TRBD1 (6 bases). The sequence was collected from a female donor in good health. The CDR3 spells CASSQEQGYEQYF. CDR3 nucleotide sequence: TGCGCCAGCAGCCAAGAACAGGGCTACGAGCAGTACTTC.